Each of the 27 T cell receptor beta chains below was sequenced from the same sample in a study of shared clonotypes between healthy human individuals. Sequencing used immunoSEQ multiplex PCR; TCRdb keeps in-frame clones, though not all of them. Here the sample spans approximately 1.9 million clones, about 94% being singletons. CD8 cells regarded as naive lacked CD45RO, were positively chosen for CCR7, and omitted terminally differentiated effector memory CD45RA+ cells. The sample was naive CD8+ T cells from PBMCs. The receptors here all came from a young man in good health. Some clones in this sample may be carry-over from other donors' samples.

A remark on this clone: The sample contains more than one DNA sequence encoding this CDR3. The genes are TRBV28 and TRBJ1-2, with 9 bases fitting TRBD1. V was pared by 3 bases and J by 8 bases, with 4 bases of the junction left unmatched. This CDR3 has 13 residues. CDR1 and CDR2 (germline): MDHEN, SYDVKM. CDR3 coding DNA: TGTGCCAGCAGTTTCAGGACAGGGGTCGGCTACACCTTC. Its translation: CASSFRTGVGYTF.

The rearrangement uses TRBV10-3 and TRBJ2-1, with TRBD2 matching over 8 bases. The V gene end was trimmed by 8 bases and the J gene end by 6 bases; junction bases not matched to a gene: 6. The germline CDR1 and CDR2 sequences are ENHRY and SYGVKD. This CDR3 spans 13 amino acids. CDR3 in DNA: TGTGCCATCGGCGGGGGGCCCGGCAATGAGCAGTTCTTC. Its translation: CAIGGGPGNEQFF.

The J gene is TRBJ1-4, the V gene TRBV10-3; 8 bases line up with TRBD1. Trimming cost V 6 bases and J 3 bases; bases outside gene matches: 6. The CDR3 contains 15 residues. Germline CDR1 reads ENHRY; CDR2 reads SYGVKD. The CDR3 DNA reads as TGTGCCATCAGCTTTGACAGGGGAGCTAATGAAAAACTGTTTTTT. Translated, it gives CAISFDRGANEKLFF.

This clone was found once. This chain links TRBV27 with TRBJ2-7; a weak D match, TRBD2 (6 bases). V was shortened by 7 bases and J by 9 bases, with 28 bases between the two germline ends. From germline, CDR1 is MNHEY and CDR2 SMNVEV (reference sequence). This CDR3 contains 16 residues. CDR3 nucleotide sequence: TGTGCCAGCAACCCCGTCGGGGGTTTTGGACTACTGGGGCAGTACTTC. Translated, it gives CASNPVGGFGLLGQYF.

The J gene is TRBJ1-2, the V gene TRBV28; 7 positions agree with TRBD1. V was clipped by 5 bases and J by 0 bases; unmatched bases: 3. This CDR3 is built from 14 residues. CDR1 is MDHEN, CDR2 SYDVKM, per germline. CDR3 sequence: CASSRTGANYGYTF. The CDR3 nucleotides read TGTGCCAGCAGTCGGACAGGTGCTAACTATGGCTACACCTTC.

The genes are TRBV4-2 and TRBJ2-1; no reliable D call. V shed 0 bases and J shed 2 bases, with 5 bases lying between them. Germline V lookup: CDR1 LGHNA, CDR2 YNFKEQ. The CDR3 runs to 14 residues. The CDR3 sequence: CASSQDNTYNEQFF. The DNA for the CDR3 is TGTGCCAGCAGCCAAGATAATACCTACAATGAGCAGTTCTTC.

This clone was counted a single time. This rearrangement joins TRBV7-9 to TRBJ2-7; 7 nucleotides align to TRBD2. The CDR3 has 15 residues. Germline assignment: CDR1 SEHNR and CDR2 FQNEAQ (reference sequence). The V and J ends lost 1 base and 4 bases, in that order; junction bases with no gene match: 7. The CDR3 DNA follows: TGTGCCAGCAGCTTAGTTGGCGGGAGCCAATACGAGCAGTACTTC. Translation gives CASSLVGGSQYEQYF.

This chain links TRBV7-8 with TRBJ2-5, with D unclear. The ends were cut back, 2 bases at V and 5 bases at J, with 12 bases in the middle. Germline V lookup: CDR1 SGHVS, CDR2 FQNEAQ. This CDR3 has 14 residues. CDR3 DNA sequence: TGTGCCAGCAGCTTAAACCGGGCTGGCGAGACCCAGTACTTC. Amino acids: CASSLNRAGETQYF.

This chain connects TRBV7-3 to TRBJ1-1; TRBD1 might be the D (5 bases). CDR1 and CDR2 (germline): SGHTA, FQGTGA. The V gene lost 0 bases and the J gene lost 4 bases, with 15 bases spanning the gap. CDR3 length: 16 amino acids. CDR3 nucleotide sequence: TGTGCCAGCAGCTTAACCGGTGGGAGGGGCGGCACTGAAGCTTTCTTT. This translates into CASSLTGGRGGTEAFF.

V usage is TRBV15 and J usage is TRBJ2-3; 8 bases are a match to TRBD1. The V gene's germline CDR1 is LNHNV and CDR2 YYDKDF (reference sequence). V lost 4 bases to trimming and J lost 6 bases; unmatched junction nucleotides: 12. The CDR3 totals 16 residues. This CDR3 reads CATSKGAQGARDTQYF. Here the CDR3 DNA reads TGTGCCACCAGCAAGGGGGCCCAGGGGGCAAGGGATACGCAGTATTTT.

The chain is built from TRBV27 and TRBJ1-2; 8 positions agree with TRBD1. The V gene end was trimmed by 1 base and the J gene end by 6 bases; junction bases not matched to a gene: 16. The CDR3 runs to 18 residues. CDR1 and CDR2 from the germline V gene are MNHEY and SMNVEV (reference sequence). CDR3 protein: CASSLFAGQSYRGDGYTF. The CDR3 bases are TGTGCCAGCAGTTTATTTGCGGGACAGTCTTACAGGGGGGATGGCTACACCTTC.

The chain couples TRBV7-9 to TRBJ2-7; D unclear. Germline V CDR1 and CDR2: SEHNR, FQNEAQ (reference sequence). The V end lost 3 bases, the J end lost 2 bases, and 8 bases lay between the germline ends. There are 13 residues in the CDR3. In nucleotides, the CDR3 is TGTGCCAGCAGCTTTTCCTTTACCTACGAGCAGTACTTC. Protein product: CASSFSFTYEQYF.

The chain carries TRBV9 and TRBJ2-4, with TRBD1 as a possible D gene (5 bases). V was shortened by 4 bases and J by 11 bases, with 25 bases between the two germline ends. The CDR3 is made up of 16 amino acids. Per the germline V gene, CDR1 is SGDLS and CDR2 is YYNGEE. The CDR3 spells CASSLTGRPTGNFQYF. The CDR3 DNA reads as TGTGCCAGCAGCTTAACAGGTCGGCCGACCGGCAATTTTCAGTACTTC.

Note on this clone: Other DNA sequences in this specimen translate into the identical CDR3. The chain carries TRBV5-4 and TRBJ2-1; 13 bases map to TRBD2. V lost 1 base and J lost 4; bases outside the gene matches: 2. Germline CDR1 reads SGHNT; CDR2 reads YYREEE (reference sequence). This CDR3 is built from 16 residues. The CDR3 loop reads CASSLRLAGGYNEQFF. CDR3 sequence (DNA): TGTGCCAGCAGCTTGCGACTAGCGGGGGGTTACAATGAGCAGTTCTTC.

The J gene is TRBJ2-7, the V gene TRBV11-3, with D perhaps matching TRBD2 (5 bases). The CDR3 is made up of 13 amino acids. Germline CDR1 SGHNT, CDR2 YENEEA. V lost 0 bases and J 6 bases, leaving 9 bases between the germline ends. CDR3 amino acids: CASSLDEGSEQYF. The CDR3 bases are TGTGCCAGCAGCTTAGACGAGGGAAGCGAGCAGTACTTC.

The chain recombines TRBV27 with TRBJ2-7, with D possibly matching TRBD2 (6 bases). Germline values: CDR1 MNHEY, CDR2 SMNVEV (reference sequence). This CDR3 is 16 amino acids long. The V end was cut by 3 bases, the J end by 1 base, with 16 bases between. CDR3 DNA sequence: TGTGCCAGCAGTTTGTCTTTCGGGAGTAGGTCCTACGAGCAGTACTTC. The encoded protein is CASSLSFGSRSYEQYF.

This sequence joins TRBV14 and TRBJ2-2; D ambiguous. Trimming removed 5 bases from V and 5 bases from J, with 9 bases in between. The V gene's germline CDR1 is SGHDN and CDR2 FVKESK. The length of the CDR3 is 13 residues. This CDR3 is CASSKVGTGELFF. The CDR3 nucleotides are TGTGCCAGCAGCAAAGTGGGGACCGGGGAGCTGTTTTTT.

This chain's CDR3 is CASSLSAGNTEAFF. The CDR3 bases are TGTGCCAGCAGCTTATCGGCGGGGAACACTGAAGCTTTCTTT. The V and J genes are TRBV11-2 and TRBJ1-1; D is unclear. Germline V gives CDR1 SGHAT, CDR2 FQNNGV. Trimming shortened V by 2 bases and J by 1 base, and 8 bases separated the two germline ends. This CDR3 is 14 amino acids long.

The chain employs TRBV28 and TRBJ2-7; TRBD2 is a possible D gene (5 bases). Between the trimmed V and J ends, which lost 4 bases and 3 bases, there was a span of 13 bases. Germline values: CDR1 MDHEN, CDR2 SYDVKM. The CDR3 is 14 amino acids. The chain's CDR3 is CASSSPRADYEQYF. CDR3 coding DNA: TGTGCCAGCAGTTCACCTAGAGCGGACTACGAGCAGTACTTC.

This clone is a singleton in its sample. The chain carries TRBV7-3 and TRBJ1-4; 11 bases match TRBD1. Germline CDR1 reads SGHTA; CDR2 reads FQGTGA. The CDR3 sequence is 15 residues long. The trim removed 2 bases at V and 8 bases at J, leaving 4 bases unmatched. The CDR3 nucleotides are TGTGCCAGCAGCTTAGGACAGGGGGCAAGAGAAAAACTGTTTTTT. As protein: CASSLGQGAREKLFF.

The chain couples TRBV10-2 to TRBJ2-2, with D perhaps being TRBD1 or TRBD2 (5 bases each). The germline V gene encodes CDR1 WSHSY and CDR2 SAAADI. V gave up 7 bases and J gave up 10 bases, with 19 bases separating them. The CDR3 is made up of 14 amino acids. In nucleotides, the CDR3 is TGCGCCAGCACCCCCCGGGACCGTCGGGAGGAGCTGTTTTTT. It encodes CASTPRDRREELFF.

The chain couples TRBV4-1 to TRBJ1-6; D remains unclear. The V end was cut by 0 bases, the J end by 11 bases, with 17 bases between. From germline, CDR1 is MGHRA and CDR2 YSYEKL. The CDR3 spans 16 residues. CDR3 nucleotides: TGCGCCAGCAGCCAAGATCGTGATGGCTGGGATCCACCCCTCCACTTT. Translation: CASSQDRDGWDPPLHF.

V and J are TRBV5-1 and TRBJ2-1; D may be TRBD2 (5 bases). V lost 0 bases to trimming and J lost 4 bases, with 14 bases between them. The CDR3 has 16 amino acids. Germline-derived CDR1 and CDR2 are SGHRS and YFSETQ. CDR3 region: CASSLGLARLYNEQFF. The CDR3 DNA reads TGCGCCAGCAGCTTGGGTCTTGCCCGACTATACAATGAGCAGTTCTTC.

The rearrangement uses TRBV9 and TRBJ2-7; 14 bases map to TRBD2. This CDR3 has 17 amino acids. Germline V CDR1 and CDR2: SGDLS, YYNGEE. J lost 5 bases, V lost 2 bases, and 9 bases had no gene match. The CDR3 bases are TGTGCCAGCAGCGTTTCCGGGACTAGCGGGAGAGGGGACGAGCAGTACTTC. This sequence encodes CASSVSGTSGRGDEQYF.

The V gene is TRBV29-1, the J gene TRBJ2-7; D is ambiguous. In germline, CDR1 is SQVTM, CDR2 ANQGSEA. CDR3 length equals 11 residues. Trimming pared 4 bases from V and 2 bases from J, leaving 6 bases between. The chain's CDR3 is CSVVTPYEQYF. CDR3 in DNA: TGCAGCGTTGTCACCCCCTACGAGCAGTACTTC.

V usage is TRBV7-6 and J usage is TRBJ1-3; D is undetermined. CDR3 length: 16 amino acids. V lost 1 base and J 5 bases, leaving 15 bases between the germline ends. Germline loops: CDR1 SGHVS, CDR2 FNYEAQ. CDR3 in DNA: TGTGCCAGCAGCTTAGAGGGTCGGCAGCTGAGAAACACCATATATTTT. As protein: CASSLEGRQLRNTIYF.

This CDR3 is CASSPQGRSSYNEQFF. The CDR3 coding sequence is TGTGCCAGCAGCCCCCAGGGCAGGAGCTCCTACAATGAGCAGTTCTTC. The chain carries TRBV11-3 and TRBJ2-1; a possible D gene is TRBD1 (5 bases). Germline CDR1 SGHNT, CDR2 YENEEA. This CDR3 contains 16 residues. V dropped 5 bases and J dropped 0 bases, with 14 bases sitting between them.